Listed here is a single T cell receptor (beta chain). As yet, its antigen is unknown. The record originates from a study of pediatric ulcerative colitis. The rectum was sampled with one to two pinch biopsies at colonoscopy. TCRdb's copy holds only in-frame clones and misses some; the assay was immunoSEQ multiplex PCR. The repertoire holds 30,000 to 45,000 clones, with more than 70% as singletons. Study-level results: Blood samples from a couple of patients yielded substantially fewer templates and were excluded from blood-rectal overlap analysis. Clonal expansions reduced rectal repertoire diversity in acute severe colitis. Blood-rectal clonal overlap within each person was significantly higher in ulcerative colitis patients than controls.

Germline loops: CDR1 MGHRA, CDR2 YSYEKL. The CDR3 runs 15 residues. The trim removed 4 bases at V and 8 bases at J, leaving 10 bases unmatched. The specimen was gut tissue. V usage is TRBV4-1 and J usage is TRBJ1-4; 7 positions agree with TRBD1. The clonotype originates from a boy aged 5-17 years with moderate ulcerative colitis. CDR3 loop: CASSRTGELGEKLFF. The CDR3 bases are TGCGCCAGCAGCCGAACAGGGGAACTAGGGGAAAAACTGTTTTTT.